This TCR beta chain was profiled in a study of tumor-infiltrating lymphocytes in primary liver carcinoma. Study-wide background: Ages ranged from 30 to 69, with HCC or mixed HCC-cholangiocarcinoma. Broader study findings: Relative to tumor region pairs, the tumor-adjacent and tumor-blood pairs showed overlap that was lower.

The V end was cut by 7 bases, the J end by 9 bases, with 16 bases between. This CDR3 has 12 residues. Looked up from germline, CDR1 is MNHEY and CDR2 is SVGEGT. Out of unsorted whole blood came the blood RNA, and germline DNA was extracted as well. Patients were chronically HBV-infected and treatment-naive. TCR beta cDNA came from roughly 550 ng total RNA, primed with a constant-region primer. ARM-PCR, slightly modified, supplied the TCR beta libraries through three nested multiplex PCR rounds. A C-beta reverse primer and TRBV1-TRBV30 forward primers served in each of the first two PCR rounds, at about 10 cycles apiece. Via MiXCR, TCRdb re-called the multiplex PCR reads, giving one row per CDR3 protein. This table holds under 200,000 distinct CDR3 sequences, approximately 65% found once. Ten or more counts support this clonotype. The antigen is unknown.

This sequence was found in a woman aged 55-75 years with primary liver carcinoma and hepatitis B virus infection. Sequencing used peripheral blood. The rearrangement links TRBV6-2 or TRBV6-3 to TRBJ2-7; D might be TRBD2 (6 bases). The CDR3 DNA follows: TGTGCCAGCACTGGAGGGACCGCACGGCAGTACTTC. It encodes CASTGGTARQYF.